A single sample is the source of the 20 T cell receptor beta chains below, sequenced in a study of T-cell memory formation after mild COVID-19. MiXCR, applied by TCRdb to the 5' RACE reads, yields one record per CDR3 protein. Of 390,000 or so distinct CDR3 sequences in the sample, about a sixth were seen once. Sequenced: PBMCs or a T cell subset sorted from them (not recorded which). The receptors come from a man aged 18 to 30 who had mild COVID-19 (a few samples of this study predate the infection). Cell type and time point are not known.

This clonotype has at least ten counts. The CDR3 reads CSAPRLGSGGDYGYTF. In nucleotides, the CDR3 is TGCAGTGCTCCTCGACTCGGGTCAGGGGGCGACTATGGCTACACCTTC. The rearrangement links TRBV20-1 to TRBJ1-2, with 8 bases matching TRBD1. Germline-derived CDR1 and CDR2 are DFQATT and SNEGSKA (reference sequence). With V trimmed by 5 bases and J by 3 bases, 14 bases remained unmatched. The CDR3 runs to 16 residues.

In this sample, this clonotype turned up a few times. The V call is TRBV7-9, the J call TRBJ1-1; D gene ambiguous. From germline, CDR1 is SEHNR and CDR2 FQNEAQ (reference sequence). The germline V and J ends were trimmed by 3 bases and 4 bases, with 6 bases remaining between them. CDR3 length equals 12 residues. CDR3 bases: TGTGCCAGCAGCTTCGGACTCACTGAAGCTTTCTTT. The encoded protein is CASSFGLTEAFF.

This chain uses TRBV4-1 with TRBJ2-7, with 7 bases fitting TRBD1. Looked up from germline, CDR1 is MGHRA and CDR2 is YSYEKL. With 1 base clipped from V and 4 bases from J, the junction kept 4 bases outside the gene matches. This CDR3 has 14 amino acids. This chain's CDR3 is CASSQVGGKYEQYF. The CDR3 nucleotides are TGCGCCAGCAGCCAAGTAGGGGGCAAATACGAGCAGTACTTC.

In this sample, this clonotype turned up a few times. V gene TRBV20-1 combines with J gene TRBJ1-5; 7 nucleotides line up with TRBD1. Looked up from germline, CDR1 is DFQATT and CDR2 is SNEGSKA (reference sequence). V lost 5 bases and J lost 4; bases outside the gene matches: 5. There are 13 residues in the CDR3. CDR3 region: CSAQTGLNQPQHF. Written as DNA, the CDR3 is TGCAGTGCTCAGACAGGGCTTAATCAGCCCCAGCATTTT.

This clonotype was seen more than once but under ten times. This chain links TRBV5-4 with TRBJ2-1; weak D call: TRBD2 (7 bases). The CDR3 extends over 15 amino acids. The ends were cut back, 2 bases at V and 7 bases at J, with 16 bases in the middle. CDR1 and CDR2 from the germline V gene are SGHNT and YYREEE (reference sequence). Written as DNA, the CDR3 is TGTGCCAGCAGCTTTGGTGGGGGGGCTGTGAATGAGCAGTTCTTC. It encodes CASSFGGGAVNEQFF.

In this sample, this clonotype turned up a few times. CDR3 DNA sequence: TGTGCCAGCAGATCGGGGGACCAAGAGACCCAGTACTTC. Its translation is CASRSGDQETQYF. V usage is TRBV6-2 or TRBV6-3 and J usage is TRBJ2-5, with D perhaps TRBD2 (6 bases). This CDR3 contains 13 residues. From germline, CDR1 is MNHEY and CDR2 SVGEGT. Trimming took 6 bases from V and 0 from J, leaving 8 bases between them.

This clonotype was detected a few times. The chain has TRBV6-2 or TRBV6-3 and TRBJ2-1, with TRBD1 matching 7 bases. This CDR3 region has 15 residues. Losses at the gene ends were 6 bases for V and 2 bases for J; bases not matched to a gene: 7. Germline V gives CDR1 MNHEY, CDR2 SVGEGT. The CDR3 protein is CASRSQGLTYNEQFF. The CDR3 region has the DNA TGTGCCAGCAGATCACAGGGGCTAACCTACAATGAGCAGTTCTTC.

This rearrangement joins TRBV20-1 to TRBJ1-6; D gene uncertain. Germline-derived CDR1 and CDR2 are DFQATT and SNEGSKA (reference sequence). V lost 6 bases and J 0 bases, leaving 12 bases between the germline ends. This CDR3 spans 15 amino acids. The CDR3 protein is CSAPTASSYNSPLHF. CDR3 bases: TGCAGTGCCCCGACGGCAAGCTCCTATAATTCACCCCTCCACTTT.

This clonotype was observed once. This chain connects TRBV6-2 or TRBV6-3 to TRBJ2-7; D call uncertain. CDR1 is MNHEY and CDR2 is SVGEGT in the germline V gene. V was cut by 6 bases and J by 3 bases, with 21 bases left in between. The CDR3 is 16 amino acids. Here the CDR3 reads CASSTARPVQSYEQYV. CDR3 bases: TGTGCCAGCAGCACAGCGAGACCCGTACAGAGCTACGAGCAGTACGTC.

The chain links TRBV5-1 to TRBJ2-1; 8 bases fit TRBD2. CDR3 length: 14 amino acids. Unmatched junction bases numbered 9, after V lost 4 bases and J lost 9 bases. The V gene's germline CDR1 is SGHRS and CDR2 YFSETQ. CDR3 bases: TGCGCCAGCAGCCGCGACGGGGGGGCCCGTGAGCAGTTCTTC. Protein sequence: CASSRDGGAREQFF.

V gene TRBV5-1 combines with J gene TRBJ1-1; TRBD1 is a possible D gene (5 bases). The CDR3 sequence is 17 residues long. V shed 0 bases and J shed 6 bases, with 21 bases lying between them. Germline assignment: CDR1 SGHRS and CDR2 YFSETQ. CDR3: CASSLGVTAGLNPEAFF. For the CDR3, the DNA is TGCGCCAGCAGCTTGGGGGTGACAGCGGGGCTAAACCCTGAAGCTTTCTTT.

This clonotype was counted between two and nine times. This rearrangement joins TRBV29-1 to TRBJ1-1; no clear D. Germline V gene data show CDR1 as SQVTM and CDR2 as ANQGSEA. V lost 5 bases, J lost 5 bases, and 15 bases lay in between. This CDR3 is built from 13 residues. CDR3 protein: CSVSQRSSTEAFF. CDR3 coding DNA: TGCAGCGTTTCCCAGCGATCGAGTACTGAAGCTTTCTTT.

This chain joins TRBV6-1 and TRBJ1-1, with TRBD1 identical over 8 bases. The V gene's germline CDR1 is MNHNS and CDR2 SASEGT. Trimming cost V 4 bases and J 5 bases; bases outside gene matches: 6. The CDR3 has 14 amino acids. The CDR3 loop is CASSGQGARTEAFF. The CDR3 DNA sequence: TGTGCCAGCAGTGGGCAGGGGGCAAGAACTGAAGCTTTCTTT.

This sequence joins TRBV11-3 and TRBJ2-5; possibly TRBD1 for D (5 bases). Germline-derived CDR1 and CDR2 are SGHNT and YENEEA. V was shortened by 1 base and J by 5 bases, with 14 bases between the two germline ends. This CDR3 has 15 amino acids. The CDR3, as DNA: TGTGCCAGCAGCTTAGGGGGCTTTGATCGGGAGACCCAGTACTTC. Its protein is CASSLGGFDRETQYF.

The chain combines TRBV20-1 with TRBJ2-7, with D perhaps TRBD1 (6 bases). This CDR3 spans 11 amino acids. V lost 5 bases to trimming and J lost 4 bases, with 9 bases between them. Germline values: CDR1 DFQATT, CDR2 SNEGSKA (reference sequence). The CDR3 reads CSAYRVYEQYF. CDR3 nucleotides: TGCAGTGCTTACAGGGTTTACGAGCAGTACTTC.

This clonotype showed up many times. The rearrangement joins TRBV5-4 to TRBJ1-2; 11 positions agree with TRBD1. The CDR3 totals 16 residues. Germline CDR1 SGHNT, CDR2 YYREEE (reference sequence). Trimming cost V 4 bases and J 3 bases; bases outside gene matches: 8. CDR3 nucleotides: TGTGCCAGCAGCCCGGGGACAGGGGGTTTGGACTATGGCTACACCTTC. It specifies CASSPGTGGLDYGYTF. Based on the CDR3 plus reference TRBV5-4 and TRBJ1-2, the full variable domain is ETGVTQSPTHLIKTRGQQVTLRCSSQSGHNTVSWYQQALGQGPQFIFQYYREEENGRGNFPPRFSGLQFPNYSSELNVNALELDDSALYLCASSPGTGGLDYGYTFGSGTRLTVV.

This clonotype was found a few times. The rearrangement links TRBV5-1 to TRBJ1-1; D unresolved. V was pared by 0 bases and J by 3 bases, with 12 bases between. The germline CDR1 and CDR2 sequences are SGHRS and YFSETQ. The CDR3 spans 15 residues. The DNA for the CDR3 is TGCGCCAGCAGCTTGGGGGAACCCGGGCACACTGAAGCTTTCTTT. This codes for CASSLGEPGHTEAFF.

The V and J genes are TRBV9 and TRBJ2-2; D might be TRBD1 or TRBD2, each matching 5 bases. The CDR3 spans 16 residues. V was shortened by 3 bases and J by 3 bases, with 15 bases between the two germline ends. Germline V CDR1 and CDR2: SGDLS, YYNGEE. The chain's CDR3 is CASSGRDVTYTGELFF. As DNA, the CDR3 is TGTGCCAGCAGCGGCCGGGACGTCACATACACCGGGGAGCTGTTTTTT.

This clonotype was seen more than once but under ten times. The chain combines TRBV28 with TRBJ2-7; the D is unclear. Germline V gene data show CDR1 as MDHEN and CDR2 as SYDVKM. V was pared by 6 bases and J by 4 bases, with 16 bases between. The CDR3 contains 14 residues. CDR3 sequence: CASSRVGGSYEQYV. The CDR3 DNA is TGTGCCAGCAGCCGGGTTGGTGGCTCTTACGAGCAGTACGTC.

This rearrangement joins TRBV7-2 to TRBJ1-5, with a possible D match to TRBD1 (6 bases). The CDR3 has 14 residues. Trimming took 3 bases from V and 6 from J, leaving 12 bases between them. Germline V gives CDR1 SGHTA, CDR2 FQGNSA. The CDR3 DNA sequence: TGTGCCAGCAGCTTTATCGGGGGCCCTCAGCCCCAGCATTTT. Translating it yields CASSFIGGPQPQHF. Based on the CDR3 plus reference TRBV7-2 and TRBJ1-5, the full variable domain is GAGVSQSPSNKVTEKGKDVELRCDPISGHTALYWYRQSLGQGLEFLIYFQGNSAPDKSGLPSDRFSAERTGGSVSTLTIQRTQQEDSAVYLCASSFIGGPQPQHFGDGTRLSIL.